This TCR beta chain originates from a study of technical replicates of blood from several donors. The method was immunoSEQ multiplex PCR; TCRdb's version includes in-frame clones alone and lacks a portion of them. The sample records some 70,000 clones, about 89% being singletons. This clonotype originated in a human donor in good health. Some clones in this sample may be carry-over from other donors' samples. The sequencing sample was made of PBMCs.

CDR3 nucleotide sequence: TGCAGCGCGGTCCCATCCCAAGAGACCCAGTACTTC. The encoded protein is CSAVPSQETQYF. The chain has TRBV29-1 and TRBJ2-5; no definite D call. Trimming left V 7 bases short and J 1 base short, with 10 bases between. This CDR3 spans 12 amino acids. In germline, CDR1 is SQVTM, CDR2 ANQGSEA.